These 22 T cell receptor beta chains were all obtained from the same sample, sequenced in a study of T cell changes during pregnancy in multiple sclerosis. Generated by immunoSEQ multiplex PCR, the TCRdb table keeps only in-frame clones and is missing some. The table has approximately 80,000 clones, around 93% seen once. The source material was peripheral blood, sampled in the third trimester of pregnancy. Every receptor here comes from a female donor with multiple sclerosis, enrolled in a pregnancy study.

This rearrangement joins TRBV4-1 to TRBJ1-4; D gene uncertain. The CDR3 is 16 amino acids. The V and J ends lost 1 base and 8 bases respectively, with 17 bases between them. Germline CDR1 is MGHRA and CDR2 is YSYEKL. CDR3 sequence reads: CASSQGGEPGWEKLFF. DNA of the CDR3: TGCGCCAGCAGCCAAGGTGGGGAGCCTGGTTGGGAAAAACTGTTTTTT.

The chain has TRBV11-3 and TRBJ2-2; perhaps TRBD1 as D (6 bases). Looked up from germline, CDR1 is SGHNT and CDR2 is YENEEA. V dropped 1 base and J dropped 2 bases, with 14 bases sitting between them. CDR3 length: 17 residues. Written as DNA, the CDR3 is TGTGCCAGCAGCTTAGGCCGAAGGGGGATCAACACCGGGGAGCTGTTTTTT. Protein product: CASSLGRRGINTGELFF.

This clone was seen a single time. The chain employs TRBV6-1 and TRBJ2-3, with TRBD2 identical over 10 bases. Germline V gives CDR1 MNHNS, CDR2 SASEGT. CDR3 length: 18 amino acids. J lost 0 bases, V lost 4 bases, and 10 bases had no gene match. This chain's CDR3 is CASSVSGGPLSSTDTQYF. The CDR3 DNA follows: TGTGCCAGCAGTGTTAGCGGGGGGCCCCTATCTAGCACAGATACGCAGTATTTT.

V usage is TRBV9 and J usage is TRBJ1-2; TRBD1 matches at 10 bases. With V trimmed by 2 bases and J by 3 bases, 4 bases remained unmatched. Germline V gives CDR1 SGDLS, CDR2 YYNGEE. The CDR3 totals 15 residues. The CDR3 DNA is TGTGCCAGCAGCGTCGGACAGGGGGAGTACTATGGCTACACCTTC. Its translation is CASSVGQGEYYGYTF.

The CDR3 nucleotides are TGTGCCAGCAGCTTAGGACATTACTCCTACAATGAGCAGTTCTTC. Translation: CASSLGHYSYNEQFF. This sequence joins TRBV7-6 and TRBJ2-1; D uncertain. Germline CDR1 is SGHVS and CDR2 is FNYEAQ. V gave up 1 base and J gave up 0 bases, with 7 bases separating them. The CDR3 extends over 15 amino acids.

The V gene is TRBV19, the J gene TRBJ1-3; D might be TRBD1 (5 bases). The CDR3 contains 15 residues. V lost 3 bases to trimming and J lost 6 bases, with 15 bases between them. Germline-derived CDR1 and CDR2 are LNHDA and SQIVND (reference sequence). As DNA, the CDR3 is TGTGCCAGTAGTATCGCTCAGGGTGCGCTAAACACCATATATTTT. Its translation is CASSIAQGALNTIYF.

There are a few counts of this clone. This chain links TRBV9 with TRBJ1-5; 10 bases match TRBD1. The germline CDR1 and CDR2 sequences are SGDLS and YYNGEE. The CDR3 covers 17 residues. Trimming took 2 bases from V and 5 from J; bases not matched to a gene: 10. The CDR3 loop is CASSVGSGTGDDQPQHF. CDR3 sequence (DNA): TGTGCCAGCAGCGTGGGGAGTGGGACAGGGGACGATCAGCCCCAGCATTTT.

The rearrangement uses TRBV5-1 and TRBJ2-3, with 9 bases fitting TRBD1. The V gene's germline CDR1 is SGHRS and CDR2 YFSETQ. V lost 0 bases and J lost 3; bases outside the gene matches: 2. CDR3 length equals 15 residues. CDR3 DNA: TGCGCCAGCAGCTTGGGGGGGACAGGGACAGATACGCAGTATTTT. Protein sequence: CASSLGGTGTDTQYF.

CDR3 sequence: CASSIDIGGEAFF. In DNA, the CDR3 is TGTGCCAGTAGTATAGATATCGGGGGAGAAGCTTTCTTT. V gene TRBV19 combines with J gene TRBJ1-1; D is perhaps TRBD1 (5 bases). V was trimmed by 0 bases and J by 8 bases, leaving 10 bases between them. From germline, CDR1 is LNHDA and CDR2 SQIVND (reference sequence). CDR3 length: 13 amino acids.

V and J are TRBV28 and TRBJ1-6; D might be TRBD1 (5 bases). The germline gives CDR1 MDHEN, CDR2 SYDVKM. V was cut by 4 bases and J by 0 bases, with 10 bases left in between. The CDR3 extends over 16 amino acids. The CDR3 reads CASSSYQGSYNSPLHF. For the CDR3, the DNA is TGTGCCAGCAGTTCGTATCAGGGCTCCTATAATTCACCCCTCCACTTT.

In its sample, this clone was seen once. The rearrangement uses TRBV6-1 and TRBJ2-1; D may be TRBD2 (5 bases). The CDR3 runs 15 residues. Trimming removed 5 bases from V and 2 bases from J, with 13 bases in between. Germline CDR1 reads MNHNS; CDR2 reads SASEGT. The CDR3 protein is CASSSLRGAYNEQFF. CDR3 in DNA: TGTGCCAGCAGTTCCCTCCGGGGTGCCTACAATGAGCAGTTCTTC.

This chain joins TRBV14 and TRBJ2-3, with 9 bases fitting TRBD1. Germline V gene sequence: CDR1 SGHDN, CDR2 FVKESK. V lost 3 bases, J lost 2 bases, and 6 bases stayed unmatched. The length of the CDR3 is 16 residues. Here the CDR3 reads CASSQGQGLFTDTQYF. The CDR3 DNA sequence: TGTGCCAGCAGCCAGGGACAGGGTCTGTTCACAGATACGCAGTATTTT.

This clone was counted once. The chain links TRBV9 to TRBJ2-3; D possibly corresponds to TRBD1 (6 bases). Trimming stripped 5 bases from V and 9 bases from J, with 25 bases between. The germline gives CDR1 SGDLS, CDR2 YYNGEE. CDR3 length: 16 amino acids. The CDR3 DNA sequence: TGTGCCAGCAGACCAATTCATGGGCTTAGCACAGGGACGCAGTATTTT. As protein: CASRPIHGLSTGTQYF. Complete variable domain (other parts from reference TRBV9 and TRBJ2-3): DSGVTQTPKHLITATGQRVTLRCSPRSGDLSVYWYQQSLDQGLQFLIQYYNGEERAKGNILERFSAQQFPDLHSELNLSSLELGDSALYFCASRPIHGLSTGTQYFGPGTRLTVL.

This rearrangement joins TRBV27 to TRBJ2-7; D possibly corresponds to TRBD2 (7 bases). The CDR3 loop spans 13 amino acids. The germline V gene encodes CDR1 MNHEY and CDR2 SMNVEV (reference sequence). Trimming removed 3 bases at V and 5 bases at J, with 11 bases between. For the CDR3, the DNA is TGTGCCAGCAGTTTGGGGGCGGGGGACGAGCAGTACTTC. Translated, it gives CASSLGAGDEQYF.

This chain connects TRBV13 to TRBJ2-7; 8 bases align to TRBD2. The CDR3 spans 16 residues. Germline CDR1 is PRHDT and CDR2 is FYEKMQ (reference sequence). The V gene end was trimmed by 7 bases and the J gene end by 0 bases; junction bases not matched to a gene: 11. CDR3 residues: CASTTAGRGDSYEQYF. CDR3 coding DNA: TGTGCCAGCACCACCGCGGGGCGGGGGGACTCCTACGAGCAGTACTTC.

The rearrangement uses TRBV5-4 and TRBJ1-2, with 7 bases lining up with TRBD1. The CDR3 totals 13 residues. The germline CDR1 and CDR2 sequences are SGHNT and YYREEE (reference sequence). The V and J ends lost 4 bases and 3 bases, in that order; junction bases with no gene match: 3. CDR3 in amino acids: CASSTDRDYGYTF. The CDR3 DNA follows: TGTGCCAGCAGCACAGACAGGGACTATGGCTACACCTTC.

CDR3 bases: TGTGCCAGCAGCTTAGTTGCGAGCTCCTACAATGAGCAGTTCTTC. Protein product: CASSLVASSYNEQFF. The rearrangement links TRBV11-2 to TRBJ2-1; no definite D call. The V gene's germline CDR1 is SGHAT and CDR2 FQNNGV. V shed 1 base and J shed 0 bases, with 7 bases lying between them. The length of the CDR3 is 15 residues.

The chain joins TRBV5-1 to TRBJ2-5, with 7 bases lining up with TRBD1. This CDR3 is 15 amino acids long. V lost 0 bases, J lost 5 bases, and 7 bases stayed unmatched. Germline CDR1 and CDR2: SGHRS and YFSETQ. The CDR3 loop reads CASSLGEGALETQYF. The DNA for the CDR3 is TGCGCCAGCAGCTTGGGAGAGGGGGCTCTGGAGACCCAGTACTTC.

The V call is TRBV2, the J call TRBJ2-3; D unclear. This CDR3 has 13 amino acids. In germline, CDR1 is SNHLY, CDR2 FYNNEI. Trimming removed 7 bases from V and 4 bases from J, with 12 bases in between. This chain's CDR3 is CASILDGADTQYF. The CDR3 nucleotides are TGTGCCAGCATTCTCGATGGAGCAGATACGCAGTATTTT.

The chain joins TRBV5-4 to TRBJ2-7; D possibly corresponds to TRBD1 (6 bases). Between the trimmed V and J ends, which lost 1 base and 4 bases, there was a span of 12 bases. This CDR3 has 14 residues. Germline V gene sequence: CDR1 SGHNT, CDR2 YYREEE (reference sequence). This chain's CDR3 is CASSLSQGPYEQYF. CDR3 coding DNA: TGTGCCAGCAGCTTGTCCCAGGGGCCGTACGAGCAGTACTTC. Combining the CDR3 with reference TRBV5-4 and TRBJ2-7 gives the whole variable domain ETGVTQSPTHLIKTRGQQVTLRCSSQSGHNTVSWYQQALGQGPQFIFQYYREEENGRGNFPPRFSGLQFPNYSSELNVNALELDDSALYLCASSLSQGPYEQYFGPGTRLTVT.

J is TRBJ2-7 and V is TRBV7-9, with D maybe TRBD1 (5 bases). This CDR3 region has 15 residues. V lost 5 bases and J lost 3, with 17 bases in between. Per germline, CDR1 SEHNR and CDR2 FQNEAQ (reference sequence). CDR3 loop: CASSVARAPYYEQYF. The CDR3 DNA reads TGTGCCAGCAGCGTCGCCAGGGCCCCGTACTACGAGCAGTACTTC.

The CDR3 region has the DNA TGCAGCGTCGAGATAACAGGGTACGAGCAGTACTTC. This sequence encodes CSVEITGYEQYF. V is TRBV29-1 and J is TRBJ2-7; possible D gene TRBD1, 6 bases. The length of the CDR3 is 12 residues. Trimming removed 6 bases from V and 4 bases from J, with 13 bases in between. The germline gives CDR1 SQVTM, CDR2 ANQGSEA.